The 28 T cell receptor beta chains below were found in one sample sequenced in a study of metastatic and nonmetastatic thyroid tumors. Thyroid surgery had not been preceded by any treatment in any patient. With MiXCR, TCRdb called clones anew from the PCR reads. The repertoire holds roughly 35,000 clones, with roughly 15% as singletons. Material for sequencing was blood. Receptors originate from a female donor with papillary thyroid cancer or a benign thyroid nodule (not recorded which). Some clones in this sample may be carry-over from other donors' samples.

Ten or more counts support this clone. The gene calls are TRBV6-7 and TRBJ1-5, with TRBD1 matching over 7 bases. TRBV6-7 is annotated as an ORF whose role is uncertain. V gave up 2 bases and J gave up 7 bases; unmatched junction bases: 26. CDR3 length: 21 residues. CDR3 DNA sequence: TGTGCCAGCAGTTACAGGTTCAATAAGGGCACCAGACAGGGATCAGGGCAGCCCCAGCATTTT. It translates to CASSYRFNKGTRQGSGQPQHF.

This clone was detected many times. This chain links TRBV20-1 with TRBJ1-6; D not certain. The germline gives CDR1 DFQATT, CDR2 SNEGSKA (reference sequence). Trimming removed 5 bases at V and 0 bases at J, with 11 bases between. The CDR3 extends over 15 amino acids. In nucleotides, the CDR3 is TGCAGTGCTTTGGGCCGTGTCTCCTATAATTCACCCCTCCACTTT. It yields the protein CSALGRVSYNSPLHF.

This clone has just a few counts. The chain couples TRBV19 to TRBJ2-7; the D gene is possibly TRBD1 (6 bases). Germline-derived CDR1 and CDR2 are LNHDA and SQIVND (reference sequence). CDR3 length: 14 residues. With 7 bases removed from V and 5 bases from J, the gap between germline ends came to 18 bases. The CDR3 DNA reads TGTGCCAGTACCGAAACTCAGGGGATCAACGAGCAGTACTTC. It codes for CASTETQGINEQYF. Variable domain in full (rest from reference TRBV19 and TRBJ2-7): DGGITQSPKYLFRKEGQNVTLSCEQNLNHDAMYWYRQDPGQGLRLIYYSQIVNDFQKGDIAEGYSVSREKKESFPLTVTSAQKNPTAFYLCASTETQGINEQYFGPGTRLTVT.

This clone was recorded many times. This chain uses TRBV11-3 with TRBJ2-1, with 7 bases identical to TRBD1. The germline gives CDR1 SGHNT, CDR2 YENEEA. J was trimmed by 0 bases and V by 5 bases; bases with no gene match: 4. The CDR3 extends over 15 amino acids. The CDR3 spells CASSRGQASYNEQFF. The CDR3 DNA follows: TGTGCCAGCAGCCGTGGACAGGCCTCCTACAATGAGCAGTTCTTC.

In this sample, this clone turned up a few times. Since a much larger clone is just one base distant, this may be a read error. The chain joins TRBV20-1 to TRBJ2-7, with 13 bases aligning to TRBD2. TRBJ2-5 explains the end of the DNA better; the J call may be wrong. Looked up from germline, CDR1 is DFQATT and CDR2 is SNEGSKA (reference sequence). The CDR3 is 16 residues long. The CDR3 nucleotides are TGCAGTGCTAGCCCGACTAGCGGGAGGTCCCGGGAGACCCAGTACTTC. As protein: CSASPTSGRSRETQYF.

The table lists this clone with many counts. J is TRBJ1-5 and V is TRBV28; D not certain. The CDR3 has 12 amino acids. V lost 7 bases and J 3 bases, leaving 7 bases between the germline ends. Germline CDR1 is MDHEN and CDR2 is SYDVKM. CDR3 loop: CASTLNNQPQHF. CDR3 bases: TGTGCCAGCACCCTCAACAATCAGCCCCAGCATTTT.

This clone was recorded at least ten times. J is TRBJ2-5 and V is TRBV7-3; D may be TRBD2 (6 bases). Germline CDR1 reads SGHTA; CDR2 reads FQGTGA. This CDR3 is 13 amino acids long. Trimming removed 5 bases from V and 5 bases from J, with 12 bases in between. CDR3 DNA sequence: TGTGCCAGCAGCCACGGAGGGTTGGAGACCCAGTACTTC. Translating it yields CASSHGGLETQYF.

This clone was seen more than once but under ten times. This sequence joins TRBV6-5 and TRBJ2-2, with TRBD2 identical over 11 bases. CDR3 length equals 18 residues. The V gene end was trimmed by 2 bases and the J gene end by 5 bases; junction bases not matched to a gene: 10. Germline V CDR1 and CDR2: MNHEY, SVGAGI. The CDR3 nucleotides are TGTGCCAGCAGTTACCCTACCTTAGCGGGGGGGCGGACCGGGGAGCTGTTTTTT. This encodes CASSYPTLAGGRTGELFF.

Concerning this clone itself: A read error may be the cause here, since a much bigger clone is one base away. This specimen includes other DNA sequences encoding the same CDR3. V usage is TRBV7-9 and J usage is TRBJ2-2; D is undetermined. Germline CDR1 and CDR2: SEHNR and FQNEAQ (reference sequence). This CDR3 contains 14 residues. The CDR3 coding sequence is TGTGCCAGCAGCTCTACAGATAACACCGGTGAGCTGTTTTTT. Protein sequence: CASSSTDNTGELFF.

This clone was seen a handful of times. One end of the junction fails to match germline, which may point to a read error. CDR3 region: CATQNRHGASPLHF. CDR3 bases: TGTGCCACGCAAAACCGACATGGAGCTTCACCTCTCCACTTT. The gene calls are TRBV19 and TRBJ1-6; D uncertain. The CDR3 runs to 14 residues. Germline V lookup: CDR1 LNHDA, CDR2 SQIVND (reference sequence).

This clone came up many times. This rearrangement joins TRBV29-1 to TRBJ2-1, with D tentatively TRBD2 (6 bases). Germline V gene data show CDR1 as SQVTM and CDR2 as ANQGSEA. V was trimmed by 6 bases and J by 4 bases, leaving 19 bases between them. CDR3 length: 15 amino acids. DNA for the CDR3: TGCAGCGTCCCCTCACCGTGGGGGGAGTACAATGAGCAGTTCTTC. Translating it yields CSVPSPWGEYNEQFF.

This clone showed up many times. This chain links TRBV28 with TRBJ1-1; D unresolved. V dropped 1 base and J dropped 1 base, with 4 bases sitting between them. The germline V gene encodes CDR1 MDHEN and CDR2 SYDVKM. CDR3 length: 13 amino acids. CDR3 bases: TGTGCCAGCAGTTTATCGGAGAACACTGAAGCTTTCTTT. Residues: CASSLSENTEAFF.

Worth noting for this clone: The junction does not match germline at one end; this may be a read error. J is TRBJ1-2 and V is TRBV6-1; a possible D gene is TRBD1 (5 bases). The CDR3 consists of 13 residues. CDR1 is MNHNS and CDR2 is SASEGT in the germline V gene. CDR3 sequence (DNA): TGTGCCAGCAATGAAGGGGCAACCTATGGCTACACCTTC. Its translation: CASNEGATYGYTF.

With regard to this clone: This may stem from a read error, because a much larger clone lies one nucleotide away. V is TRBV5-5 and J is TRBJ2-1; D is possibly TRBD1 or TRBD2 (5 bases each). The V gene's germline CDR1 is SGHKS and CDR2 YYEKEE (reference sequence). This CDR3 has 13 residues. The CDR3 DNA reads TGTGCCAGCGGCTTGGGGGATTACAATGAGCAGTTCTTC. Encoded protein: CASGLGDYNEQFF.

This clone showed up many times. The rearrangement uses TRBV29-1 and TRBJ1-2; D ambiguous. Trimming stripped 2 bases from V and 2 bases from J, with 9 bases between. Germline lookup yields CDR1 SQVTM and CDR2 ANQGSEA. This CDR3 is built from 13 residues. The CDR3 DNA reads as TGCAGCGTTGAATTACAGTTGAACTATGGCTACACCTTC. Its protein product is CSVELQLNYGYTF.

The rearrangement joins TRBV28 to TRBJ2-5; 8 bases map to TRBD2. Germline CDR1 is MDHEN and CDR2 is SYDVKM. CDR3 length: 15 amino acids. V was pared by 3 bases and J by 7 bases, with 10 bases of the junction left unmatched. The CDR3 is CASSLGTIGRVTQYF. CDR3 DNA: TGTGCCAGCAGTTTGGGGACTATCGGGAGGGTGACCCAGTACTTC.

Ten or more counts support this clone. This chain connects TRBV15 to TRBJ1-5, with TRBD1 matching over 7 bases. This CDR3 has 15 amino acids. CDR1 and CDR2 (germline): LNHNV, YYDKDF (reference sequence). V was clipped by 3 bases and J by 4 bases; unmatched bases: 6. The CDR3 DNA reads TGTGCCACCAGCAGGGGACAGTTTGGTAATCAGCCCCAGCATTTT. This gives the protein CATSRGQFGNQPQHF.

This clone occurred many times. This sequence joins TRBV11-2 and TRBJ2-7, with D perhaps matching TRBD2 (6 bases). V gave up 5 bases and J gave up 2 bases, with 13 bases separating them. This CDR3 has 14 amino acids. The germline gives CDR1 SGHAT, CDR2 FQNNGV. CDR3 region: CASSPRLGPYEQYF. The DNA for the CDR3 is TGTGCCAGCAGCCCGAGACTAGGGCCCTACGAGCAGTACTTC.

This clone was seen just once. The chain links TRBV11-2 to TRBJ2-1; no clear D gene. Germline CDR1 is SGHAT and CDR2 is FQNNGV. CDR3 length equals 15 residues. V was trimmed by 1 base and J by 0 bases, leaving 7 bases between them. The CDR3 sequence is CASSLGSFSYNEQFF. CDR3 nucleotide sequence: TGTGCCAGCAGCTTAGGGTCGTTCTCCTACAATGAGCAGTTCTTC.

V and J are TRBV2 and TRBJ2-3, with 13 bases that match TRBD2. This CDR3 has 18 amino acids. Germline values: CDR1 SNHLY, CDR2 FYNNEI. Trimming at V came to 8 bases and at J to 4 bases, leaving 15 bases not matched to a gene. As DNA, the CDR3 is TGTGCCAGCGGTCCCCATCCCCCGACTAGCGGGAGGTCAGATACGCAGTATTTT. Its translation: CASGPHPPTSGRSDTQYF.

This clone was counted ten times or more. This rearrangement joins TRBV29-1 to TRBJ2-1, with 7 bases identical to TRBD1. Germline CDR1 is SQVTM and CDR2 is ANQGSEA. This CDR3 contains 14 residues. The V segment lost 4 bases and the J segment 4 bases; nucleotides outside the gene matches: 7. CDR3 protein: CSVAPGQPYNEQFF. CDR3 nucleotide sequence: TGCAGCGTTGCGCCGGGACAGCCATACAATGAGCAGTTCTTC.

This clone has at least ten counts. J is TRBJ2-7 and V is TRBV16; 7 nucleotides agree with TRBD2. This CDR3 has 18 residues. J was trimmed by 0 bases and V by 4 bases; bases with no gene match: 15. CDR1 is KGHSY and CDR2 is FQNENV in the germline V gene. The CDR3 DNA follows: TGTGCCAGCAGCCCCCCGCCAAGGCTAGCGGAAGCCTCCTACGAGCAGTACTTC. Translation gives CASSPPPRLAEASYEQYF.

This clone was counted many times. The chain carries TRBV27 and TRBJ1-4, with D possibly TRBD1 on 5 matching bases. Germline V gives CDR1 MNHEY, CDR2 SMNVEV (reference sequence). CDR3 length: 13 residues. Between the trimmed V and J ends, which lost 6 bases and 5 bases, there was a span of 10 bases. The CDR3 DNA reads TGTGCCAGCAGAGACAGTAACAATGAAAAACTGTTTTTT. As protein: CASRDSNNEKLFF.

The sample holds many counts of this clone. CDR3 in amino acids: CAWGGTNYEQYF. CDR3 in DNA: TGTGCCTGGGGGGGGACGAACTACGAGCAGTACTTC. V usage is TRBV30 and J usage is TRBJ2-7; D might be TRBD2 (6 bases). CDR1 and CDR2 from the germline V gene are GTSNPN and SVGIG (reference sequence). V was clipped by 5 bases and J by 3 bases, with 11 bases between them. The CDR3 has 12 amino acids.

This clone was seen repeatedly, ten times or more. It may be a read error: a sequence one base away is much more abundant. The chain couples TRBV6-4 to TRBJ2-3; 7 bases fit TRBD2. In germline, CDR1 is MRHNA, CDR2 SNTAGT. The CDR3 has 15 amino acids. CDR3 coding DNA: TGTGCCAGCGGTGACGGCGGGAGAGGGGCAGATACGCAGTATTTT. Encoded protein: CASGDGGRGADTQYF.

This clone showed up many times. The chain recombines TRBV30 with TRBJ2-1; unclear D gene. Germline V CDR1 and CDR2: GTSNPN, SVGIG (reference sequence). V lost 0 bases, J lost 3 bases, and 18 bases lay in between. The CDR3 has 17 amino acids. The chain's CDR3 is CAWSVDRGTIHYNEQFF. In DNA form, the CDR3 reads TGTGCCTGGAGTGTGGATCGTGGAACAATCCACTACAATGAGCAGTTCTTC.

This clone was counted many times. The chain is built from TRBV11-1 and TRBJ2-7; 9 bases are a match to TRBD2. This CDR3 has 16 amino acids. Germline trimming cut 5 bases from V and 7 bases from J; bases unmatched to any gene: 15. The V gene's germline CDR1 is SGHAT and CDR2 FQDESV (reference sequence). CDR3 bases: TGTGCCAGCAGCCGGCTCGCGGGAGGGCCAACGCGAGAGCAGTACTTC. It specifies CASSRLAGGPTREQYF.

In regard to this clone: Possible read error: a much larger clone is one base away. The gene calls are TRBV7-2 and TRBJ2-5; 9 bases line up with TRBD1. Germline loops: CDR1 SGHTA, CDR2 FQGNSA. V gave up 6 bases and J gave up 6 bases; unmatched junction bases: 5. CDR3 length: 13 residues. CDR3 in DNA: TGTGCCAGCAGATTGGGACAGGGAAAGACCCAGTACTTC. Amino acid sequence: CASRLGQGKTQYF.